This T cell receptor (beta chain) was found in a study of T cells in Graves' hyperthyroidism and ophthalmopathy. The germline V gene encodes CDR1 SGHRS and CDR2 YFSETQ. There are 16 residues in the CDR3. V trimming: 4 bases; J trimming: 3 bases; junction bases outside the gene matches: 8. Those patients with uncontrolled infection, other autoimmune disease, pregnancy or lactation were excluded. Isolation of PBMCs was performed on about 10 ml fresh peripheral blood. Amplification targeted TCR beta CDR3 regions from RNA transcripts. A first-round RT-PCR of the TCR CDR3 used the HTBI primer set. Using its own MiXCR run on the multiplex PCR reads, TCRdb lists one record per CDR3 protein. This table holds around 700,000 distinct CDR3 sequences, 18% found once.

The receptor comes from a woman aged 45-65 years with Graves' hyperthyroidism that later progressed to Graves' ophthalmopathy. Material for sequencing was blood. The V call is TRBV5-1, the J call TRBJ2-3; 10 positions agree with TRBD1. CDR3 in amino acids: CASSGGQGLATDTQYF. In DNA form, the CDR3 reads TGCGCCAGCAGCGGGGGACAGGGGCTAGCAACAGATACGCAGTATTTT. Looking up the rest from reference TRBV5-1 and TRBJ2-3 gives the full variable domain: KAGVTQTPRYLIKTRGQQVTLSCSPISGHRSVSWYQQTPGQGLQFLFEYFSETQRNKGNFPGRFSGRQFSNSRSEMNVSTLELGDSALYLCASSGGQGLATDTQYFGPGTRLTVL.